This T cell receptor (beta chain) was profiled in a study of graft-versus-host responses after intestinal transplantation. Study at large: Each transplant was multivisceral, liver-intestinal, or isolated intestinal. Recipients across the board were started on anti-thymocyte globulin induction, then kept on tacrolimus and steroids for roughly 3 years. Notes on the study in general: GvH clones turned up in recipient marrow; some had shown up first in ileum or blood. Circulating GvH clones peaking coincided with falling HvG clones soon after transplant.

Germline CDR1 reads SGHNT; CDR2 reads YENEEA. The CDR3 length is 15 residues. The V segment lost 2 bases and the J segment 2 bases; nucleotides outside the gene matches: 4. Sequencing used immunoSEQ multiplex PCR; TCRdb keeps in-frame clones, though not all of them. The table shows 100,000 to 130,000 clones, with about 91% occurring only once. Turning to this clone: Its specificity is unknown.

The specimen comprised unstimulated CD4+ T cells sorted from spleen or lymph node cells, sampled before transplant. The chain uses TRBV11-3 and TRBJ2-7, with 9 positions matching TRBD2. The clonotype comes from a human donor who was the organ donor for an intestinal transplant. The CDR3 reads CASSLPGLAAYEQYF. The DNA of the CDR3 is TGTGCCAGCAGCTTACCGGGACTAGCCGCCTACGAGCAGTACTTC.